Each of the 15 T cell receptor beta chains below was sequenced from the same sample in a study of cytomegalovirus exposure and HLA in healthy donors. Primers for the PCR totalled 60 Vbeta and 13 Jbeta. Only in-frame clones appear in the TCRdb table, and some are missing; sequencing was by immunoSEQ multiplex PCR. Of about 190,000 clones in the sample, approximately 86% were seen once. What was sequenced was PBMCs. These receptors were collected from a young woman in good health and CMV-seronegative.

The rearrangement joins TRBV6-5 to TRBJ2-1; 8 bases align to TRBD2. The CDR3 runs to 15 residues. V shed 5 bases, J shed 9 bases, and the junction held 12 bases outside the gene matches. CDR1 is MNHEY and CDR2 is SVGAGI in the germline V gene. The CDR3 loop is CASSAGTRSLFEQFF. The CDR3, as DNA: TGTGCCAGCAGTGCCGGGACTAGGTCCCTTTTTGAGCAGTTCTTC.

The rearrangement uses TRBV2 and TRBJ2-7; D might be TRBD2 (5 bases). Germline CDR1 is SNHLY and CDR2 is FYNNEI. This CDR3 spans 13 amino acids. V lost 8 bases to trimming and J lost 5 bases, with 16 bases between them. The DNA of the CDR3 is TGTGCCAGCGAGCCGGGAATATATCACGAGCAGTACTTC. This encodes CASEPGIYHEQYF.

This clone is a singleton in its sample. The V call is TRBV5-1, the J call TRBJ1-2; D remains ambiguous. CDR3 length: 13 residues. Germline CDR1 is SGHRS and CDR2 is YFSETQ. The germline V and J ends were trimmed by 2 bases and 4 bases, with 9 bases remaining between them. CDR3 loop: CASSLESVYGYTF. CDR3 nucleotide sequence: TGCGCCAGCAGCTTAGAGAGTGTCTATGGCTACACCTTC.

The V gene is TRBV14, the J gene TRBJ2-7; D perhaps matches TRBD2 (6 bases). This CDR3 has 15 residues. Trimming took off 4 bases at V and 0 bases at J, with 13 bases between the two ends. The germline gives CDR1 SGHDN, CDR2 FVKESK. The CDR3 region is CASSLFSGGSYEQYF. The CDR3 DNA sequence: TGTGCCAGCAGCCTATTTAGCGGAGGCTCCTACGAGCAGTACTTC.

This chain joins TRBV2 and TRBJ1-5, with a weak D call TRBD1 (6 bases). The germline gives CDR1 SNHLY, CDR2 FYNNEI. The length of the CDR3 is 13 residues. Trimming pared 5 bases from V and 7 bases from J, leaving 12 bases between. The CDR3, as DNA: TGTGCCAGCAGTACAGGGTTAGGACAGCCCCAGCATTTT. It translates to CASSTGLGQPQHF.

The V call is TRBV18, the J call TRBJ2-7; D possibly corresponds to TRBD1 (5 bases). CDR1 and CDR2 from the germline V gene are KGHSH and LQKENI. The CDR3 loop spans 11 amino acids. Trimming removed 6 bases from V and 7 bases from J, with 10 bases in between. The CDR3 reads CASSSGSEQYF. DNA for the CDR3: TGTGCCAGCTCTTCAGGGTCGGAGCAGTACTTC. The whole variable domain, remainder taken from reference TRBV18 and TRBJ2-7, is NAGVMQNPRHLVRRRGQEARLRCSPMKGHSHVYWYRQLPEEGLKFMVYLQKENIIDESGMPKERFSAEFPKEGPSILRIQQVVRGDSAAYFCASSSGSEQYFGPGTRLTVT.

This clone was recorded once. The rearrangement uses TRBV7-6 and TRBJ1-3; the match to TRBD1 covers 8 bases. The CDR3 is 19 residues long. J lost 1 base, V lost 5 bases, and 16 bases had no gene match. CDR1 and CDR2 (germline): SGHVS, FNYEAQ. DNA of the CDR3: TGTGCCAGCAGCCATCGACTCCCAGGGGGCAGGATATCTGGAAACACCATATATTTT. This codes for CASSHRLPGGRISGNTIYF.

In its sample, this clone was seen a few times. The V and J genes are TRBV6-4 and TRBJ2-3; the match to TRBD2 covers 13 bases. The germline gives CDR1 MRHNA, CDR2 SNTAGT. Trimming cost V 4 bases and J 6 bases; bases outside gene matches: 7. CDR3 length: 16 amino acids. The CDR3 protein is CASSGLLAGGDDTQYF. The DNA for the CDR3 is TGTGCCAGCAGTGGGTTACTAGCGGGGGGGGACGATACGCAGTATTTT.

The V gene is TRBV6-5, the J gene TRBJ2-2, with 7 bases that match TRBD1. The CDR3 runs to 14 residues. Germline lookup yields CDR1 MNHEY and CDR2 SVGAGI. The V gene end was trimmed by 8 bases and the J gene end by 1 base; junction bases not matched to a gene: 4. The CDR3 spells CASRRTGNTGELFF. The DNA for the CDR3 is TGTGCCAGCCGTCGGACAGGGAACACCGGGGAGCTGTTTTTT.

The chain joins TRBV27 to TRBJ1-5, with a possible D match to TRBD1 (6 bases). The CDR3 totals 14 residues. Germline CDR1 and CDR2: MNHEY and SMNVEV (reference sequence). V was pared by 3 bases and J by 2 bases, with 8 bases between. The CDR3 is CASSFNRGNQPQHF. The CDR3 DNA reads TGTGCCAGCAGTTTCAACAGGGGCAATCAGCCCCAGCATTTT.

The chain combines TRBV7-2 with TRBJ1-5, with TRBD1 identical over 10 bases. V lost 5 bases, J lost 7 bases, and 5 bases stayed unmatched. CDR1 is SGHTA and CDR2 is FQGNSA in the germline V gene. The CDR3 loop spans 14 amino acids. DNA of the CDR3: TGTGCCAGCAGCCCGAGACAGGGGGCCCAGCCCCAGCATTTT. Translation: CASSPRQGAQPQHF. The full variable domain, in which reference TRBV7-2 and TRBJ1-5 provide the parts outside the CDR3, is GAGVSQSPSNKVTEKGKDVELRCDPISGHTALYWYRQSLGQGLEFLIYFQGNSAPDKSGLPSDRFSAERTGGSVSTLTIQRTQQEDSAVYLCASSPRQGAQPQHFGDGTRLSIL.

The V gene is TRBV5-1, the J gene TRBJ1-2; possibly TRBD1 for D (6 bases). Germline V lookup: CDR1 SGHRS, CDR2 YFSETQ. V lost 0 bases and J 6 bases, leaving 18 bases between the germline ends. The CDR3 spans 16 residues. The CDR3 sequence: CASSLDPTGSPNGYTF. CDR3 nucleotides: TGCGCCAGCAGCTTGGACCCGACAGGCTCCCCCAATGGCTACACCTTC.

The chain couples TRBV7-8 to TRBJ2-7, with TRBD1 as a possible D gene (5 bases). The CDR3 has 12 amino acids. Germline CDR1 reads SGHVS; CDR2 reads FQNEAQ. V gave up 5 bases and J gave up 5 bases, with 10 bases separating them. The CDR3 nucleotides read TGTGCCAGCAGCCCCGACAGCCACGAGCAGTACTTC. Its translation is CASSPDSHEQYF.

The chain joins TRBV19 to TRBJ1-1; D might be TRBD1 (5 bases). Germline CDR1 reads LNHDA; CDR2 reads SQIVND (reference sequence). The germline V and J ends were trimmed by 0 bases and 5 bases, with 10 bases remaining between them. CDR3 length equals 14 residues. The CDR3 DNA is TGTGCCAGTAGTATAGACAGGGAAGGGACTGAAGCTTTCTTT. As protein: CASSIDREGTEAFF.

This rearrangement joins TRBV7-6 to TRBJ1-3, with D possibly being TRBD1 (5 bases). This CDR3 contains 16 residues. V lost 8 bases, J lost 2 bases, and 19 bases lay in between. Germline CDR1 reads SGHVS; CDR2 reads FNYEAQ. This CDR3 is CASVLDTLAPGNTIYF. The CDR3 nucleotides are TGTGCCAGCGTGTTGGACACCCTGGCCCCTGGAAACACCATATATTTT.